Presented here are 11 T cell receptor beta chains from one specimen sequenced in a study of molecular identifiers for immune sequencing clone quantification. A single record per CDR3 protein comes from TCRdb applying MiXCR to the PCR reads. This sample has roughly 630,000 distinct CDR3 sequences; roughly 25% occur once, and the top ten carry about 0.73%. The material sequenced was naive CD8+ T cells from blood, with Jurkat cell RNA spiked in. Subset in this sample: FACS-sorted CD8+CD4-CCR7+CD45RA+ naive T cells. The receptors originated from a human donor in good health. Some libraries in this study had Jurkat cell RNA spiked in.

The chain joins TRBV4-1 to TRBJ2-2; TRBD2 matches 10 bases. CDR1 and CDR2 (germline): MGHRA, YSYEKL. The CDR3 covers 15 residues. The V gene end was trimmed by 4 bases and the J gene end by 5 bases; junction bases not matched to a gene: 4. Written as DNA, the CDR3 is TGCGCCAGCAGCCCGTCTAGCGGGAGAACCGGGGAGCTGTTTTTT. It is translated as CASSPSSGRTGELFF.

There are many counts of this clonotype. J is TRBJ1-5 and V is TRBV19; D gene uncertain. The CDR3 is 15 amino acids. Germline-derived CDR1 and CDR2 are LNHDA and SQIVND (reference sequence). V was pared by 1 base and J by 2 bases, with 9 bases between. The CDR3 spells CASSIASRGNQPQHF. The CDR3 DNA reads TGTGCCAGTAGTATAGCATCTAGGGGCAATCAGCCCCAGCATTTT.

This clonotype showed up many times. The V call is TRBV28, the J call TRBJ2-3, with 8 bases aligning to TRBD2. CDR1 and CDR2 from the germline V gene are MDHEN and SYDVKM. The length of the CDR3 is 16 residues. The junction had 7 bases not matched to a gene; V was cut back by 3 bases and J by 2 bases. DNA for the CDR3: TGTGCCAGCAGTTTTTCAGCTAGCGGGCCCACAGATACGCAGTATTTT. Amino acid sequence: CASSFSASGPTDTQYF.

This clonotype showed up just a few times. The CDR3 is CASSIEGQAAETQYF. CDR3 sequence (DNA): TGTGCCAGTAGTATAGAGGGACAGGCGGCAGAGACCCAGTACTTC. J is TRBJ2-5 and V is TRBV19; 8 bases line up with TRBD1. The CDR3 is made up of 15 amino acids. The ends lost 0 bases at V and 4 bases at J; junction bases unmatched: 4. Germline-derived CDR1 and CDR2 are LNHDA and SQIVND (reference sequence).

This clonotype was observed at least ten times. V gene TRBV28 combines with J gene TRBJ2-3; D tentatively reads TRBD1 or TRBD2 (6 bases each). CDR1 is MDHEN and CDR2 is SYDVKM in the germline V gene. This CDR3 has 16 amino acids. The V gene lost 5 bases and the J gene lost 4 bases, with 19 bases spanning the gap. The CDR3 DNA reads as TGTGCCAGCAGTCCCCCCGGCGCGGGACATGCAGATACGCAGTATTTT. Translation gives CASSPPGAGHADTQYF.

This chain joins TRBV7-3 and TRBJ2-2; D might be TRBD1 (6 bases). This CDR3 is 15 amino acids long. Germline CDR1 reads SGHTA; CDR2 reads FQGTGA. Between the trimmed V and J ends, which lost 8 bases and 0 bases, there was a span of 13 bases. The CDR3 nucleotides read TGTGCCAGCGCCTCAGGGACAACGAACACCGGGGAGCTGTTTTTT. Translation gives CASASGTTNTGELFF. The full variable domain, rest sourced from reference TRBV7-3 and TRBJ2-2, is GAGVSQTPSNKVTEKGKYVELRCDPISGHTALYWYRQSLGQGPEFLIYFQGTGAADDSGLPNDRFFAVRPEGSVSTLKIQRTERGDSAVYLCASASGTTNTGELFFGEGSRLTVL.

This clonotype was seen a few times. This rearrangement joins TRBV28 to TRBJ2-2; 9 bases are a match to TRBD2. CDR3 length equals 15 residues. Germline V lookup: CDR1 MDHEN, CDR2 SYDVKM. The ends lost 7 bases at V and 3 bases at J; junction bases unmatched: 6. As DNA, the CDR3 is TGTGCCAGCACCGCCGGGACTAGCTACACCGGGGAGCTGTTTTTT. This gives the protein CASTAGTSYTGELFF.

This clonotype was observed a few times. A junction end diverges from the germline sequence, so it may reflect a read error. The rearrangement links TRBV3-1 to TRBJ1-1, with TRBD1 matching over 11 bases. CDR1 and CDR2 (germline): LGHDT, YNNKEL (reference sequence). The CDR3 runs to 17 residues. In nucleotides, the CDR3 is TGTGCCCGCAGCTGGGGGGGGACAGGGGGTCTGGGCACTGAAGCTTTCTTT. Protein product: CARSWGGTGGLGTEAFF.

This clonotype occurred many times. The chain uses TRBV7-3 and TRBJ2-5; no clear D. Germline V gene sequence: CDR1 SGHTA, CDR2 FQGTGA. V lost 5 bases and J lost 4, with 14 bases in between. The length of the CDR3 is 14 residues. The CDR3 DNA follows: TGTGCCAGCAGCCCAACGGGTTCGGGAGAGACCCAGTACTTC. Protein product: CASSPTGSGETQYF.

This clonotype was observed a handful of times. The chain employs TRBV7-8 and TRBJ2-7; D is undetermined. The germline CDR1 and CDR2 sequences are SGHVS and FQNEAQ. The CDR3 totals 15 residues. V was cut by 2 bases and J by 3 bases, with 14 bases left in between. The CDR3 nucleotides read TGTGCCAGCAGCTTATTTTCCGGTAGGAACTACGAGCAGTACTTC. It specifies CASSLFSGRNYEQYF.

Comments on this clonotype: Being one base from a much bigger clone, this may be a read error. The rearrangement uses TRBV12-5 and TRBJ1-5, with D possibly matching TRBD1 (5 bases). CDR1 and CDR2 (germline): LGHNT, FRNRAP. V was clipped by 6 bases and J by 0 bases, with 18 bases between them. The CDR3 totals 17 residues. CDR3 loop: CASGRSRDPYSNQPQHF. The CDR3 bases are TGTGCTAGTGGACGTAGCCGGGACCCCTATAGCAATCAGCCCCAGCATTTT.